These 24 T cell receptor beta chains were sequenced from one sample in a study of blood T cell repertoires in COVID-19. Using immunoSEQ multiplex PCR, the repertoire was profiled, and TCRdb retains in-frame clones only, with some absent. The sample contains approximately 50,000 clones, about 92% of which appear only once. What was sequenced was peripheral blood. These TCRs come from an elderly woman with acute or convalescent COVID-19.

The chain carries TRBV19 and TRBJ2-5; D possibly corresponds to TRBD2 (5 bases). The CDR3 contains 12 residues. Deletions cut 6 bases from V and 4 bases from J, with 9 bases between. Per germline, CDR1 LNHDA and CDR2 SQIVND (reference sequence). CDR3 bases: TGTGCCAGTAGGGGGAGTGGAGAGACCCAGTACTTC. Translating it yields CASRGSGETQYF.

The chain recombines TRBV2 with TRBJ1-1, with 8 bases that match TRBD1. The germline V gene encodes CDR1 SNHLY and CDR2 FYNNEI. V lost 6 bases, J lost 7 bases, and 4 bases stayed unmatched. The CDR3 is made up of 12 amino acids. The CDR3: CASSTDRVEAFF. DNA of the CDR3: TGTGCCAGCAGCACGGACAGGGTTGAAGCTTTCTTT.

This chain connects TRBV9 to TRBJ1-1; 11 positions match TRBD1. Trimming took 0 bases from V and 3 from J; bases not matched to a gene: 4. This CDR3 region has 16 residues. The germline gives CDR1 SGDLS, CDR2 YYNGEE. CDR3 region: CASSVGGQGAYTEAFF. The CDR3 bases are TGTGCCAGCAGCGTAGGTGGACAGGGGGCCTACACTGAAGCTTTCTTT. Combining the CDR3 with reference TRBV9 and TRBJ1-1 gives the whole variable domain DSGVTQTPKHLITATGQRVTLRCSPRSGDLSVYWYQQSLDQGLQFLIQYYNGEERAKGNILERFSAQQFPDLHSELNLSSLELGDSALYFCASSVGGQGAYTEAFFGQGTRLTVV.

This chain's CDR3 is CSVEGGRGQETQYF. The CDR3 coding sequence is TGCAGCGTTGAAGGAGGGCGGGGACAAGAGACCCAGTACTTC. The chain recombines TRBV29-1 with TRBJ2-5; TRBD2 might be the D (6 bases). The CDR3 is 14 amino acids. V dropped 1 base and J dropped 2 bases, with 11 bases sitting between them. Germline V gene data show CDR1 as SQVTM and CDR2 as ANQGSEA.

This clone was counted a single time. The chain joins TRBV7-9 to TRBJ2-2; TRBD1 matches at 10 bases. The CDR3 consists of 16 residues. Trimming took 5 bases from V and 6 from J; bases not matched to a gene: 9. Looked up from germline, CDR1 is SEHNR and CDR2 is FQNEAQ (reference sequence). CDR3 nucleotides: TGTGCCAGCAGCCTGGGACAGGGGATTTATCCCGGGGAGCTGTTTTTT. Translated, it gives CASSLGQGIYPGELFF.

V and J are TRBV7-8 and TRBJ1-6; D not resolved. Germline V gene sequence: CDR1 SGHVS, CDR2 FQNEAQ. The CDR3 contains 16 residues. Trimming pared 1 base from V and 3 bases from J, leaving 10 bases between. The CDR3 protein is CASSLGVAHYNSPLHF. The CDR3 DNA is TGTGCCAGCAGCTTAGGGGTAGCACACTATAATTCACCCCTCCACTTT. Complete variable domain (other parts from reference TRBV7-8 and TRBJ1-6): GAGVSQSPRYKVAKRGQDVALRCDPISGHVSLFWYQQALGQGPEFLTYFQNEAQLDKSGLPSDRFFAERPEGSVSTLKIQRTQQEDSAVYLCASSLGVAHYNSPLHFGNGTRLTVT.

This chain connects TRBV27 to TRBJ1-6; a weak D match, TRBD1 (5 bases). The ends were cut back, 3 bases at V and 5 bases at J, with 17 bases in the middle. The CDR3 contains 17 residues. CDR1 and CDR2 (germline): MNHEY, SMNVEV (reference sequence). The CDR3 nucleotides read TGTGCCAGCAGTTTGTTAGGGGCCCCGACCGATAATTCACCCCTCCACTTT. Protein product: CASSLLGAPTDNSPLHF.

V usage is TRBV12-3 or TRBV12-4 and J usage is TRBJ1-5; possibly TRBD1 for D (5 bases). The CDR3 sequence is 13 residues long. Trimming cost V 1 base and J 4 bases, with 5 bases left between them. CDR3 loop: CASSLGQNQPQHF. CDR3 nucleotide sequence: TGTGCCAGCAGTTTAGGACAGAATCAGCCCCAGCATTTT.

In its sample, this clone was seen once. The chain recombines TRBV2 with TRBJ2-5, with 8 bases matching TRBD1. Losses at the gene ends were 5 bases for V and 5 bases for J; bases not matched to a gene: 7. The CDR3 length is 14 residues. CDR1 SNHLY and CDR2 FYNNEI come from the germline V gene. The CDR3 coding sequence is TGTGCCAGCAGTCGGGACAGGTCGGAGGAGACCCAGTACTTC. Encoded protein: CASSRDRSEETQYF.

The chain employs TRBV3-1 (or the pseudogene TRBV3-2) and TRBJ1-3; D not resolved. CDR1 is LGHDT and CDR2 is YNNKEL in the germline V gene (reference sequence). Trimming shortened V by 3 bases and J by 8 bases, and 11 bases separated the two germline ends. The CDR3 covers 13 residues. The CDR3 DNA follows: TGTGCCAGCAGCCAGAACCGGGAGGACACCATATATTTT. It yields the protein CASSQNREDTIYF.

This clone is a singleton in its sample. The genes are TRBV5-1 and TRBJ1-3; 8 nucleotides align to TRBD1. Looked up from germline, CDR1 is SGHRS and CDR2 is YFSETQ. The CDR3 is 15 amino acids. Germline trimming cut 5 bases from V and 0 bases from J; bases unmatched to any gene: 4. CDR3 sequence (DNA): TGCGCCAGCAGGAGCGGGACAGGCTCTGGAAACACCATATATTTT. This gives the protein CASRSGTGSGNTIYF.

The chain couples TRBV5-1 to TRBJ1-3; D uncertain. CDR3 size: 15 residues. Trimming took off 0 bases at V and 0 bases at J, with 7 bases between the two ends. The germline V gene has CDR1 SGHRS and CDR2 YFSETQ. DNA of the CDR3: TGCGCCAGCAGCTTGGCCGGGAACTCTGGAAACACCATATATTTT. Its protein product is CASSLAGNSGNTIYF.

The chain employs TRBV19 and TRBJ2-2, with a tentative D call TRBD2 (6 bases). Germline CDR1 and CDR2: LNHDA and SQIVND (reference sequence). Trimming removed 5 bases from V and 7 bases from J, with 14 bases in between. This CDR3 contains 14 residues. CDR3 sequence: CASSSGLLGGELFF. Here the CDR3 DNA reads TGTGCCAGTAGTTCGGGACTGTTAGGCGGGGAGCTGTTTTTT.

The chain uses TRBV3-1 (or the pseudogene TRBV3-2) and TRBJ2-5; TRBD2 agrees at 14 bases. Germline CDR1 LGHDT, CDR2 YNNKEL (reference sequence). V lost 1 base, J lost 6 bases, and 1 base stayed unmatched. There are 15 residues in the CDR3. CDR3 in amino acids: CASSQGTSGGQTQYF. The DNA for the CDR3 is TGTGCCAGCAGCCAAGGGACTAGCGGGGGGCAGACCCAGTACTTC.

The CDR3 loop reads CASSLGTGGTTSTDTQYF. CDR3 in DNA: TGTGCCAGCAGCCTAGGGACAGGGGGAACTACTAGCACAGATACGCAGTATTTT. The chain combines TRBV5-5 with TRBJ2-3; 11 bases line up with TRBD1. There are 18 residues in the CDR3. V gave up 4 bases and J gave up 0 bases; unmatched junction bases: 10. Germline CDR1 and CDR2: SGHKS and YYEKEE (reference sequence).

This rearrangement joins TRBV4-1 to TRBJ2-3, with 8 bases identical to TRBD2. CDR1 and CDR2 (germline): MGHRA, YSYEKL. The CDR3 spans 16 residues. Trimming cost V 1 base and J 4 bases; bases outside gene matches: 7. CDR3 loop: CASSQAGGTEADTQYF. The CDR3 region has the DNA TGCGCCAGCAGCCAAGCGGGGGGGACCGAGGCAGATACGCAGTATTTT.

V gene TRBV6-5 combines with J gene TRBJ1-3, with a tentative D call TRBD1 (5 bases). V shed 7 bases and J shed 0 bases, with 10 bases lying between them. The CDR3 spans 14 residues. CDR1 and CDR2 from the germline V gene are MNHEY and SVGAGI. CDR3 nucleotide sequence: TGTGCCAGCAAAGTACAGGCCTCTGGAAACACCATATATTTT. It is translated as CASKVQASGNTIYF.

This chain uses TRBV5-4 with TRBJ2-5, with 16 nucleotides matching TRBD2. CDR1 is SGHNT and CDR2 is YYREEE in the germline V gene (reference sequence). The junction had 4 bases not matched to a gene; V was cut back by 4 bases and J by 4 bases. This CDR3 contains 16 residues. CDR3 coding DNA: TGTGCCAGCAGCCCGGGACTAGCGGGGGGGCGAGAGACCCAGTACTTC. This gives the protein CASSPGLAGGRETQYF. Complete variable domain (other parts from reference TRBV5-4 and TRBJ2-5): ETGVTQSPTHLIKTRGQQVTLRCSSQSGHNTVSWYQQALGQGPQFIFQYYREEENGRGNFPPRFSGLQFPNYSSELNVNALELDDSALYLCASSPGLAGGRETQYFGPGTRLLVL.

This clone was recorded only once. DNA for the CDR3: TGTGCCAGCAGTTCGATCGGACAGGGGAACACTGAAGCTTTCTTT. As protein: CASSSIGQGNTEAFF. This chain joins TRBV6-9 and TRBJ1-1; 8 bases map to TRBD1. There are 15 residues in the CDR3. Germline V gene lookup returns CDR1 MNHGY and CDR2 SVAAGI. V was pared by 4 bases and J by 1 base, with 5 bases of the junction left unmatched.

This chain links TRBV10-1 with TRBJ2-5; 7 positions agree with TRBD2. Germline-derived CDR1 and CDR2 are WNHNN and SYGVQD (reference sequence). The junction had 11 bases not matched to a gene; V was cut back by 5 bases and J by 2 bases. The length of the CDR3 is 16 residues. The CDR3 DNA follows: TGCGCCAGCAGTTCTTCCGCTAGCGGAGGACAAGAGACCCAGTACTTC. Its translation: CASSSSASGGQETQYF.

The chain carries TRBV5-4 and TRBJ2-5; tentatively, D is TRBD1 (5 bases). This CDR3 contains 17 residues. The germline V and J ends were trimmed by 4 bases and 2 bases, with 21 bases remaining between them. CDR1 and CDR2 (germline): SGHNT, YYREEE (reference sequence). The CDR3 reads CASSPTGAGASQETQYF. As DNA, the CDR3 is TGTGCCAGCAGCCCGACCGGCGCTGGGGCAAGTCAAGAGACCCAGTACTTC.

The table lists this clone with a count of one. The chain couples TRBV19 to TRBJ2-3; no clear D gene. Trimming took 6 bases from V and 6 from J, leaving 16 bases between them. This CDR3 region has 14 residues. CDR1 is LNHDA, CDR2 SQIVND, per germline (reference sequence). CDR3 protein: CASSSGSRRDTQYF. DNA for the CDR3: TGTGCCAGTAGCTCCGGGTCCCGTCGCGATACGCAGTATTTT.

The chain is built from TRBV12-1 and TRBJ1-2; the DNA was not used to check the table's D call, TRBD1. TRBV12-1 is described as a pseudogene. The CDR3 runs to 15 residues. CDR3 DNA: TGTGCCAGCAGCTGTAGGGACAGGGGCAACTATGGCTACACCTTC. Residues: CASSCRDRGNYGYTF.

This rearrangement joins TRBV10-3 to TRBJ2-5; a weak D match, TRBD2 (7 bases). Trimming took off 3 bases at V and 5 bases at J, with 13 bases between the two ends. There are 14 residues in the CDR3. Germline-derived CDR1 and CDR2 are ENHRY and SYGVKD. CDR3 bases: TGTGCCATCAGTGATAGGGGGGGCCCGGAGACCCAGTACTTC. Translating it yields CAISDRGGPETQYF.